These T cell receptor beta chains were read from a single sample in a study of T cells after posttransplantation cyclophosphamide. Repertoires were generated with immunoSEQ multiplex PCR, while TCRdb's copy carries only in-frame clones and drops some. Listed for the sample are approximately 27,000 clones, none seen a single time. Sequencing was done on a sample of PBMCs. Receptors were obtained from a man aged 50 to 59 in good health, CMV-negative, and a related stem cell transplant donor. Each CDR3 is given with its conserved first and last residue. Each record gives: V gene, J gene, D gene, CDR3 protein. A D gene is named only where the DNA matches it firmly.

TRBV5-1	TRBJ2-1	TRBD2	CASSLGAGGYNEQFF
TRBV5-1	TRBJ2-7	-	CASSLDVRTTYEQYF
TRBV2	TRBJ2-5	-	CASAGVTQETQYF
TRBV11-2	TRBJ2-3	-	CASSLGSDSITDTQYF
TRBV5-1	TRBJ2-1	TRBD2	CASSQGKITSARMNEQFF
TRBV12-5	TRBJ2-2	TRBD1	CASGPGQGVTGELFF
TRBV7-9	-	-	CAAADTFYEQYF
TRBV7-9	TRBJ2-1	TRBD2	CASSLAAGGLNEQFF
TRBV5-8	TRBJ1-1	TRBD1	CASRPPGGWDTEAFF
TRBV30	TRBJ2-5	TRBD1	CAWSTSQGVILQETQYF
TRBV5-1	TRBJ1-2	-	CASSLSGLANYGYTF
TRBV5-6	TRBJ2-3	TRBD2	CASSWGLAGDSDTQYF
TRBV30	TRBJ2-7	-	CAWSGAYEQYF
TRBV5-1	TRBJ2-3	-	CASSLSAGTEDTQYF
TRBV9	TRBJ1-6	-	CASSSFPGSNSPLHF
TRBV5-6	TRBJ1-3	-	CASSSVRVNSGNTIYF
TRBV18	TRBJ1-3	-	CASSQTAGAGNTIYF
TRBV11-3	TRBJ2-2	-	CASSRLDTGELFF
TRBV5-1	TRBJ2-7	-	CASSLDQGGPYEQYF
TRBV5-1	TRBJ2-5	TRBD1	CASSPMGQGSLETQYF
TRBV5-5	TRBJ2-7	-	CASSDWEDEQYF
TRBV7-8	TRBJ1-5	-	CASSLGQGAQPQHF
TRBV2	TRBJ1-5	TRBD1	CASSGYRGLSQPQHF
TRBV28	TRBJ2-7	-	CASSLPGQGPHEQYF
TRBV5-4	TRBJ1-1	-	CASSLAPGEGNTEAFF
TRBV19	TRBJ2-7	TRBD1	CAASAGRGRYEQYF
TRBV18	TRBJ2-1	TRBD2	CASSPPMAGVYNEQFF
TRBV27	TRBJ2-3	-	CASSLEGVNTDTQYF
TRBV28	TRBJ2-1	-	CASSNLQGGFYNEQFF
TRBV27	TRBJ2-7	TRBD2	CASSIAGGAVGYEQYF